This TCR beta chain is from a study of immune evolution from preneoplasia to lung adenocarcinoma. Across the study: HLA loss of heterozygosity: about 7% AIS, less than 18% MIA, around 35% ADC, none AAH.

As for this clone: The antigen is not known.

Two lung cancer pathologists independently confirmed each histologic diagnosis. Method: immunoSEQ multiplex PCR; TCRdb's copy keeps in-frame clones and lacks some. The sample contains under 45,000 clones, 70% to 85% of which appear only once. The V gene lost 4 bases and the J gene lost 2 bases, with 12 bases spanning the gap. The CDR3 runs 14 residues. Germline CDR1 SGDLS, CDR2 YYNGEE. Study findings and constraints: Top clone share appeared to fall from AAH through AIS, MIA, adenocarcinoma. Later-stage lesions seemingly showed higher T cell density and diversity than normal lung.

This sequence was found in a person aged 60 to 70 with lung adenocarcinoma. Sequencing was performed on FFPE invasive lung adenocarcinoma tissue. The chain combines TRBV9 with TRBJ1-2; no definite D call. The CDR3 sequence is CASSPRTKNYGYTF. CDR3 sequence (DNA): TGTGCCAGCAGCCCACGGACTAAAAACTATGGCTACACCTTC. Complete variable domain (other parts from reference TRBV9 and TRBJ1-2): DSGVTQTPKHLITATGQRVTLRCSPRSGDLSVYWYQQSLDQGLQFLIQYYNGEERAKGNILERFSAQQFPDLHSELNLSSLELGDSALYFCASSPRTKNYGYTFGSGTRLTVV.